Listed below are T cell receptor beta chains from one sample, sequenced in a study of T cells in Graves' hyperthyroidism and ophthalmopathy. Using its own MiXCR run on the multiplex PCR reads, TCRdb lists one record per CDR3 protein. The repertoire includes fewer than 650,000 distinct CDR3 sequences, roughly 14% of them detected once, and roughly 4.3% sits in the top ten. The sequencing input was blood. These receptors were collected from a woman aged 40 to 50 with Graves' ophthalmopathy. The CDR3 runs from the conserved cysteine through the conserved F or W. D genes are given only for firm matches. Rows may omit the clone size; those that give it use once, few, many or a size class.

v_gene	abundance	j_gene	d_gene	CDR3nt	CDR3aa
TRBV2	-	TRBJ2-7	-	TGTGCCAGCAGCCCACAGGGAGGGTTCCGCGAGCAGTACTTC	CASSPQGGFREQYF
TRBV28	-	TRBJ2-2	-	TGTGCCAGCAGTTTCGGTTTGCGGGCTTCGGACACCGGGGAGCTGTTTTTT	CASSFGLRASDTGELFF
TRBV20-1	many	TRBJ2-5	TRBD2	TGCAGTGCTAGGCCGGTAGCGGGACACCAAGAGACCCAGTACTTC	CSARPVAGHQETQYF
TRBV11-3	many	TRBJ1-2	-	TGTGCCAGCAGCTTAACTGGGGAAATCTATGGCTACACCTTC	CASSLTGEIYGYTF
TRBV6-5	many	TRBJ2-7	-	TGTGCCAGCAGTACAGCTTACGAGCAGTACTTC	CASSTAYEQYF
TRBV12-3/TRBV12-4	many	TRBJ1-2	-	TGTGCCAGCAGTTTAGGCAGGGGTGGCTACACCTTC	CASSLGRGGYTF
TRBV10-2	many	TRBJ2-5	-	TGCGCCAGCAGTGAGTCCGATAGGCGAGTAGAGACCCAGTACTTC	CASSESDRRVETQYF
TRBV7-9	-	TRBJ1-1	TRBD1	TGTGCCAGCAGCGGACGGGACAGCGTAAATCCCAAATTT	CASSGRDSVNPKF
TRBV7-2	many	TRBJ2-5	-	TGTGCCAGCAGCTTAACCGGGACACAGAAAGAGACCCAGTACTTC	CASSLTGTQKETQYF
TRBV12-3/TRBV12-4	-	TRBJ1-1	-	TGTGCCAACAGCCCTCTACCGGATCACACTGAAGCTTTCTTT	CANSPLPDHTEAFF
TRBV18	few	TRBJ1-1	-	TGTGCCAGCTCACGGGGAAATAAGAACACTGAAGCTTTCTTT	CASSRGNKNTEAFF
TRBV24-1	many	TRBJ2-7	-	TGTGCCACCAGTGATTTGCCAGGCAGGGGAAACTACGAGCAGTACTTC	CATSDLPGRGNYEQYF
TRBV28	many	TRBJ1-1	-	TGTGCCAGCAGTGGGACACCGAACACTGAAGCTTTCTTT	CASSGTPNTEAFF
TRBV11-1	few	TRBJ2-7	-	TGTGCCAGCAGTCGTCCAGCGGCAGGCGGTGAGCAGTACTTC	CASSRPAAGGEQYF
TRBV20-1	many	TRBJ2-5	TRBD2	TGCAGTGCTAGGGGACTAGCGGGTTTCGAAGAGACCCAGTACTTC	CSARGLAGFEETQYF
TRBV15	many	TRBJ1-2	TRBD1	TGTGCCACCAGTCAGGACAGGACTTCTAACTATGGCTACACCTTC	CATSQDRTSNYGYTF
TRBV6-2/TRBV6-3	once	TRBJ2-5	TRBD2	TGTGCCAGCAGATATACCCGGACTAGCGGGATGAGAGAGACCCAGTACTTC	CASRYTRTSGMRETQYF
TRBV28	many	TRBJ1-5	-	TGTGCCAGCGGGTCGGGATATCAGCCCCAGCATTTT	CASGSGYQPQHF
TRBV15	few	TRBJ2-5	-	TGTGCCACCAGCAGCCGAAAGGACACCGCCAGGGAGACCCAGTACTTC	CATSSRKDTARETQYF
TRBV29-1	many	TRBJ2-5	-	TGCAGCGTTGAGGCTCGGGGTATATGGGAAGAGACCCAGTACTTC	CSVEARGIWEETQYF
TRBV11-3	many	TRBJ2-2	TRBD2	TGTGCCAGCAGCTTAGGACCTAGCGGGAGGGCCTTCGTCAATACCGGGGAGCTGTTTTTT	CASSLGPSGRAFVNTGELFF
TRBV28	many	TRBJ1-1	-	TGTGCCAGCAGTTTGGCCAGGAAGAACACTGAAGCTTTCTTT	CASSLARKNTEAFF
TRBV6-2/TRBV6-3	few	TRBJ2-7	TRBD2	TGTGCCAGCAGTTATGGACGCTTGACTAGCGGATTTACCTACGAGCAGTACTTC	CASSYGRLTSGFTYEQYF
TRBV19	many	TRBJ2-5	-	TGTGCCAGTACCCCTGCGGGCCAAGAGACCCAGTACTTC	CASTPAGQETQYF
TRBV7-2	many	TRBJ2-7	TRBD1	TGTGCCAGCAGCTTAAACCCTGGACAGGGCTACGAGCAGTACTTC	CASSLNPGQGYEQYF
TRBV11-2	-	TRBJ2-2	-	TGTGCCAGCAGCTTAAGTTTATCGACCGTGAACACCGGGGAGCTGTTTTTT	CASSLSLSTVNTGELFF
TRBV12-3/TRBV12-4	once	TRBJ2-7	TRBD1	TGTGCCAGCAGGGCTCCGGGACAGGGGACCTACGAGCAGTACTTC	CASRAPGQGTYEQYF
TRBV10-3	many	TRBJ2-5	-	TGTGCCATCAGTGATGGGGAGCTGGAGACCCAGTACTTC	CAISDGELETQYF
TRBV6-5	many	TRBJ1-1	-	TGTGCCAGCAGTTACGGGACGACCTGGAACACTGAAGCTTTCTTT	CASSYGTTWNTEAFF
TRBV6-2/TRBV6-3	-	TRBJ2-7	TRBD2	TGTGCCAGCAGTTACTCGACAGGGCCGGGACTAGCGGGAGACATCCACGAGCAGTACTTC	CASSYSTGPGLAGDIHEQYF
TRBV6-5	many	TRBJ2-5	TRBD1	TGTGCCAGCAGTTACCTGGGACAGGGGGCTTCAGAGACCCAGTACTTC	CASSYLGQGASETQYF
TRBV6-1	many	TRBJ2-3	TRBD1	TGTGCCAGCAGGTCCGGGACAGACCTCACAGATACGCAGTATTTT	CASRSGTDLTDTQYF
TRBV18	many	TRBJ2-5	-	TGTGCCAGCTCACCGGAGCAAGAGACCCAGTACTTC	CASSPEQETQYF
TRBV19	many	TRBJ1-2	-	TGTGCCAGTAGTAGAGGACACGAAGGCTATGGCTACACCTTC	CASSRGHEGYGYTF
TRBV6-4	-	TRBJ2-7	TRBD2	TGTGCCAGCAGTGTTCGGTTTTTAGCGGGAGCCTACGAGCAGTACTTC	CASSVRFLAGAYEQYF
TRBV4-1	few	TRBJ1-2	TRBD1	TGCGCCAGCAGCCAAGTCGAGGACAGGGGAGACTATGGCTACACCTTC	CASSQVEDRGDYGYTF
TRBV2	-	TRBJ2-1	-	TGTGCCAGCAGGGCCGGCTGGTTAGGGGTCAATGAGCAGTTCTTC	CASRAGWLGVNEQFF
TRBV11-2	-	TRBJ1-1	TRBD1	TGTGCCAGCAGCTTAGTAGGGGATTTAGGGACAGGACCGAACACTGAAGCTTTCTTT	CASSLVGDLGTGPNTEAFF
TRBV6-1	once	TRBJ2-7	TRBD2	TGTGCCGGGGGGACTAGCGGGAGAAAGTACTTC	CAGGTSGRKYF
TRBV5-1	many	TRBJ2-2	-	TGCGCCAGCATGTATGGGACACTCTTCACCGGGGAGCTGTTTTTT	CASMYGTLFTGELFF
TRBV28	few	TRBJ2-7	-	TGTGCCAGCAGTTTGTGGGGGGCCTACGAGCAGTACTTC	CASSLWGAYEQYF
TRBV5-1	many	TRBJ1-2	TRBD1	TGCGCCAGCAGCCCGAGGACAGGGTGGGACTATGGCTACACCTTC	CASSPRTGWDYGYTF
TRBV29-1	many	TRBJ2-5	-	TGCAGCGGCCGCCGGGACACGGAGACCCAGTACTTC	CSGRRDTETQYF
TRBV7-9	few	TRBJ2-1	TRBD2	TGTGCCAGCAGCTCAACGGGACTAGCGGGAACTGAGCAGTTCTTC	CASSSTGLAGTEQFF
TRBV28	many	TRBJ1-3	-	TGTGCCAGCAGTTCCGGGCACTCTGGAAACACCATATATTTT	CASSSGHSGNTIYF
TRBV28	many	TRBJ2-7	-	TGTGCCAGCAGTAAACAGGTCCTCTACGAGCAGTACTTC	CASSKQVLYEQYF
TRBV5-1	many	TRBJ2-7	TRBD1	TGCGCCAGGAGGGACAGGGGTTGGTTGTACGAGCAGTACTTC	CARRDRGWLYEQYF
TRBV6-1	many	TRBJ2-5	-	TGTGCCAGCAGTGACAGGGCCGAGACCCAGTACTTC	CASSDRAETQYF